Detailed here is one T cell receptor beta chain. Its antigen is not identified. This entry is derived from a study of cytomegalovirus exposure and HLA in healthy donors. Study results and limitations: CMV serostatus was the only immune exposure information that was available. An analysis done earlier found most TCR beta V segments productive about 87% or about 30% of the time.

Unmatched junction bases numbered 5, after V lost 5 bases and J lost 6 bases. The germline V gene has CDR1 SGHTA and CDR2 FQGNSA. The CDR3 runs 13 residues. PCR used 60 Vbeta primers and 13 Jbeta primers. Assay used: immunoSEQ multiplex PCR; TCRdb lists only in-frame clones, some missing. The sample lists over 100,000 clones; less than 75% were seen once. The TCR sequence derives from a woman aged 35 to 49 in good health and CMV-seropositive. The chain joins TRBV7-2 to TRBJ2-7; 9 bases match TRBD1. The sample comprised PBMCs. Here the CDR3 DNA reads TGTGCCAGCAGCACCGGACAGGGGATCGAGCAGTACTTC. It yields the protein CASSTGQGIEQYF.